These 23 T cell receptor beta chains were sequenced from one sample in a study of somatic mutations in cytotoxic T cells in rheumatoid arthritis. Here immunoSEQ multiplex PCR was the method, and the copy in TCRdb shows in-frame clones only, minus some. The data show 8,000 or so clones, 74% seen once. The source material was CD8+ T cells sorted from blood. These receptor sequences come from an adult with rheumatoid arthritis.

This chain connects TRBV5-1 to TRBJ1-2, with 10 bases matching TRBD1. V shed 4 bases and J 14 bases; nucleotides not matched to a gene: 11. From germline, CDR1 is SGHRS and CDR2 YFSETQ. The CDR3 sequence is 13 residues long. This CDR3 reads CASSRDRGLAWTF. The CDR3 nucleotides read TGCGCCAGCAGCCGGGACAGGGGTTTGGCTTGGACCTTC.

V and J are TRBV6-4 and TRBJ1-2; the D is unclear. V shed 5 bases and J shed 5 bases, with 15 bases lying between them. This CDR3 region has 14 residues. CDR1 and CDR2 (germline): MRHNA, SNTAGT. The CDR3 nucleotides are TGTGCCAGCAGTCAGGACCCTGATGGGTATGGCTACACCTTC. This codes for CASSQDPDGYGYTF.

This chain uses TRBV28 with TRBJ2-1, with 14 bases aligning to TRBD2. Losses at the gene ends were 5 bases for V and 6 bases for J; bases not matched to a gene: 6. CDR1 MDHEN and CDR2 SYDVKM come from the germline V gene. The CDR3 extends over 16 amino acids. The CDR3 reads CASSGTSGRGGNEQFF. DNA of the CDR3: TGTGCCAGCAGTGGGACTAGCGGGAGAGGGGGCAATGAGCAGTTCTTC.

The rearrangement links TRBV5-6 to TRBJ2-5; 13 bases match TRBD2. This CDR3 contains 15 residues. The J segment lost 7 bases and the V segment lost 4 bases, leaving 7 bases of the junction unmatched. Germline CDR1 and CDR2: SGHDT and YYEEEE. The CDR3 reads CASSRLAGGRGTQYF. Here the CDR3 DNA reads TGTGCCAGCAGCCGACTAGCGGGGGGCCGCGGGACCCAGTACTTC.

The chain recombines TRBV9 with TRBJ2-1; weak D call: TRBD1 (6 bases). Trimming removed 0 bases at V and 4 bases at J, with 14 bases between. Germline values: CDR1 SGDLS, CDR2 YYNGEE. The CDR3 spans 16 residues. DNA for the CDR3: TGTGCCAGCAGCGTAGGTACAGGGCCCCTTTACAATGAGCAGTTCTTC. Translation: CASSVGTGPLYNEQFF.

The chain recombines TRBV9 with TRBJ1-1, with D uncertain. Germline values: CDR1 SGDLS, CDR2 YYNGEE. The CDR3 is made up of 16 amino acids. The V gene lost 0 bases and the J gene lost 1 base, with 13 bases spanning the gap. CDR3 sequence: CASSVGYGGRNTEAFF. The CDR3 DNA reads TGTGCCAGCAGCGTAGGTTACGGCGGACGGAACACTGAAGCTTTCTTT.

The rearrangement links TRBV5-4 to TRBJ2-1; D gene unclear. Per germline, CDR1 SGHNT and CDR2 YYREEE (reference sequence). The CDR3 is made up of 11 amino acids. V gave up 4 bases and J gave up 7 bases, with 6 bases separating them. The CDR3 nucleotides are TGTGCCAGCAGCACGGTAAATGAGCAGTTCTTC. Translating it yields CASSTVNEQFF.

The genes are TRBV2 and TRBJ2-7, with D possibly matching TRBD1 (5 bases). The CDR3 contains 16 residues. Germline V gene lookup returns CDR1 SNHLY and CDR2 FYNNEI. V lost 8 bases and J 1 base, leaving 21 bases between the germline ends. Here the CDR3 DNA reads TGTGCCAGCGGTTGGGCAGGGCGGTGGAATTCCTACGAGCAGTACTTC. Translation gives CASGWAGRWNSYEQYF.

V usage is TRBV4-1 and J usage is TRBJ1-2; D is unresolved. V was clipped by 0 bases and J by 4 bases, with 15 bases between them. Germline-derived CDR1 and CDR2 are MGHRA and YSYEKL. CDR3 length: 16 amino acids. The CDR3 coding sequence is TGCGCCAGCAGCCAAGATCCCACCCCCGGAGGCTATGGCTACACCTTC. The encoded protein is CASSQDPTPGGYGYTF.

The V gene is TRBV9, the J gene TRBJ1-6, with a possible D match to TRBD1 (5 bases). The CDR3 runs to 15 residues. CDR1 is SGDLS and CDR2 is YYNGEE in the germline V gene. The V gene lost 4 bases and the J gene lost 7 bases, with 15 bases spanning the gap. DNA of the CDR3: TGTGCCAGCAGCTCTCCGGGACTTATGAATTCACCCCTCCACTTT. It codes for CASSSPGLMNSPLHF.

The CDR3 reads CASSLEGLWHTEAFF. The CDR3 bases are TGTGCCAGCAGCTTAGAAGGCCTTTGGCACACTGAAGCTTTCTTT. This chain connects TRBV7-2 to TRBJ1-1; D gene unclear. V dropped 1 base and J dropped 3 bases, with 12 bases sitting between them. Germline CDR1 is SGHTA and CDR2 is FQGNSA. The CDR3 length is 15 residues.

V is TRBV6-1 and J is TRBJ2-5; possible D gene TRBD2, 6 bases. CDR3 length: 15 residues. V was pared by 4 bases and J by 5 bases, with 17 bases between. Germline values: CDR1 MNHNS, CDR2 SASEGT. The CDR3 nucleotides read TGTGCCAGCAGTGGCGGGGCGGGTGGTTTGGAGACCCAGTACTTC. It translates to CASSGGAGGLETQYF.

This chain uses TRBV6-5 with TRBJ1-4, with D maybe TRBD1 (5 bases). Germline CDR1 reads MNHEY; CDR2 reads SVGAGI. The V end was cut by 6 bases, the J end by 10 bases, with 15 bases between. This CDR3 region has 13 residues. The CDR3 nucleotides are TGTGCCAGCAGACCTTTTCCGAGGGGAAAACTGTTTTTT. Protein: CASRPFPRGKLFF.

The chain recombines TRBV29-1 with TRBJ2-3, with 11 bases matching TRBD2. Trimming cost V 3 bases and J 0 bases; bases outside gene matches: 17. The CDR3 sequence is 20 residues long. Germline-derived CDR1 and CDR2 are SQVTM and ANQGSEA. Written as DNA, the CDR3 is TGCAGCGTTGACGGTATAGGACTAGCGGGCGCGTATGCTAGCACAGATACGCAGTATTTT. Protein sequence: CSVDGIGLAGAYASTDTQYF.

The chain couples TRBV30 to TRBJ2-2; no reliable D call. The germline V gene has CDR1 GTSNPN and CDR2 SVGIG (reference sequence). CDR3 length: 13 residues. V was cut by 3 bases and J by 6 bases, with 11 bases left in between. The CDR3 loop is CAWRAHNAGELFF. For the CDR3, the DNA is TGTGCCTGGAGGGCACATAACGCCGGGGAGCTGTTTTTT.

In its sample, this clone was seen once. This CDR3 reads CASSSPSGDSTDTQYF. The DNA for the CDR3 is TGCGCCAGCAGCTCTCCTAGCGGAGATAGCACAGATACGCAGTATTTT. The rearrangement links TRBV5-1 to TRBJ2-3; 7 bases are a match to TRBD2. Germline CDR1 is SGHRS and CDR2 is YFSETQ. V lost 3 bases to trimming and J lost 0 bases; unmatched junction nucleotides: 7. This CDR3 has 16 amino acids.

This rearrangement joins TRBV27 to TRBJ2-7; 9 positions agree with TRBD2. Losses at the gene ends were 2 bases for V and 3 bases for J; bases not matched to a gene: 2. The CDR3 length is 14 residues. CDR1 and CDR2 (germline): MNHEY, SMNVEV (reference sequence). The CDR3 region has the DNA TGTGCCAGCAGTTTAATGACTAGCGGCTACGAGCAGTACTTC. Translation gives CASSLMTSGYEQYF.

This clone was observed a single time. The chain has TRBV5-3 and TRBJ2-7; 9 nucleotides match TRBD1. TRBV5-3 is reported as an ORF; its role is uncertain. V lost 6 bases to trimming and J lost 3 bases; unmatched junction nucleotides: 19. The CDR3 contains 18 residues. The CDR3 nucleotides read TGTGCCAGAATCGAGAAAGGGCAGGGACAGGGAAAAATCTACGAGCAGTACTTC. Its translation is CARIEKGQGQGKIYEQYF.

This chain uses TRBV7-9 with TRBJ2-7; 7 bases align to TRBD1. Germline loops: CDR1 SEHNR, CDR2 FQNEAQ (reference sequence). J lost 2 bases, V lost 3 bases, and 13 bases had no gene match. The CDR3 loop spans 17 amino acids. The CDR3 coding sequence is TGTGCCAGCAGCTTGAGGGTTGAACAGGGGAACCCCTACGAGCAGTACTTC. Protein product: CASSLRVEQGNPYEQYF.

The rearrangement uses TRBV5-1 and TRBJ2-5; 8 positions match TRBD2. Germline V gene sequence: CDR1 SGHRS, CDR2 YFSETQ. J lost 2 bases, V lost 0 bases, and 6 bases had no gene match. This CDR3 comprises 16 residues. The CDR3 spells CASSLESSGYQETQYF. The CDR3 region has the DNA TGCGCCAGCAGCTTGGAATCTAGCGGGTATCAAGAGACCCAGTACTTC.

The chain joins TRBV27 to TRBJ2-1, with D possibly matching TRBD2 (6 bases). This CDR3 has 14 amino acids. CDR1 is MNHEY, CDR2 SMNVEV, per germline (reference sequence). Trimming took off 6 bases at V and 6 bases at J, with 15 bases between the two ends. The DNA of the CDR3 is TGTGCCAGCAGAAGGGCAGGAGGGATCAATGAGCAGTTCTTC. Translating gives CASRRAGGINEQFF.

V gene TRBV28 combines with J gene TRBJ1-5, with 7 bases matching TRBD1. This CDR3 is 13 amino acids long. Trimming at V came to 5 bases and at J to 6 bases, leaving 4 bases not matched to a gene. CDR1 and CDR2 (germline): MDHEN, SYDVKM. The CDR3 reads CASSPRGVQPQHF. The CDR3 bases are TGTGCCAGCAGTCCCAGGGGGGTTCAGCCCCAGCATTTT.

The V call is TRBV19, the J call TRBJ1-2, with D tentatively TRBD1 (5 bases). The CDR3 covers 15 residues. Germline CDR1 LNHDA, CDR2 SQIVND (reference sequence). Trimming left V 6 bases short and J 7 bases short, with 21 bases between. The DNA for the CDR3 is TGTGCCAGTAGCCTCCGGGACCCTTTTTCACTTGGCTACACCTTC. Protein product: CASSLRDPFSLGYTF.